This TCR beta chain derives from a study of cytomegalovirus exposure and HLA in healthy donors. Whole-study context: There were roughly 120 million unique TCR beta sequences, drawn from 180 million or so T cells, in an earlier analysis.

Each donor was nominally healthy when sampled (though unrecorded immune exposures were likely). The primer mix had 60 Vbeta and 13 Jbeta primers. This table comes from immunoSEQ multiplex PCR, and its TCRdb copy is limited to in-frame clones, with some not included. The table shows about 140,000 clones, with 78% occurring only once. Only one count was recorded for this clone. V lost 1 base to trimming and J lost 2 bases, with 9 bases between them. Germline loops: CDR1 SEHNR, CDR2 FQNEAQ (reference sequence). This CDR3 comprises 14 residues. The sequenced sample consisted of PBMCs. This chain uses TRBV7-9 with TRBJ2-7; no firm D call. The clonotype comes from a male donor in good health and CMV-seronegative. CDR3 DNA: TGTGCCAGCAGCTTAGGTCGCAGAACCTACGAGCAGTACTTC. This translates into CASSLGRRTYEQYF.